This T cell receptor beta chain is drawn from a study of identical twins. The study, taken as a whole, reports: For cord blood, abundant beta clonotypes had fewer insertions, unlike memory repertoires, which showed none. Among beta out-of-frame sequences, excess sharing between twins appeared weaker.

Notes on this clonotype: Antigen: not known.

A universal primer site was incorporated via template switching, and the cDNA contained unique molecular identifiers. Using its own MiXCR run on the 5' RACE reads, TCRdb lists one record per CDR3 protein. The repertoire holds around 220,000 distinct CDR3 sequences, 10% seen once, with 10% in the top ten. CDR1 is LNHDA and CDR2 is SQIVND in the germline V gene (reference sequence). V gave up 5 bases and J gave up 8 bases, with 12 bases separating them. The CDR3 extends over 12 amino acids. Sequenced sample: memory T cells sorted from blood. V gene TRBV19 combines with J gene TRBJ1-2; the D gene is possibly TRBD1 (5 bases). This sequence was found in a man aged 45-60 years in good health. CDR3 nucleotide sequence: TGTGCCAGTAGTGGGACCGTGGGGGGCTACACCTTC. Translation: CASSGTVGGYTF.